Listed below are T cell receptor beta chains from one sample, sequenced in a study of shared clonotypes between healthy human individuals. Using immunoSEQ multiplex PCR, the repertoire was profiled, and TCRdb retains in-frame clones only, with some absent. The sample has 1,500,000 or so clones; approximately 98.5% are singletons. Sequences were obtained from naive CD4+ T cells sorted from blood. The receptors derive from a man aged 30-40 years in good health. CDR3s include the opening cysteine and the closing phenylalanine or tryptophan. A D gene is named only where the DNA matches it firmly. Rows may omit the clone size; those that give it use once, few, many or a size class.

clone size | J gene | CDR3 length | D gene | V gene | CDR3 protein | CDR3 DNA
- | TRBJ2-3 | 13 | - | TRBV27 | CASSSRAGHTQYF | TGTGCCAGCAGTTCCCGAGCAGGACATACGCAGTATTTT
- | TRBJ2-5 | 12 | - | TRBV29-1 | CSAESGSETQYF | TGCAGCGCAGAGAGCGGGTCAGAGACCCAGTACTTC
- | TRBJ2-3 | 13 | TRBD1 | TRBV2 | CASSQDRGLTQYF | TGTGCCAGCAGTCAAGACAGGGGCCTTACGCAGTATTTT
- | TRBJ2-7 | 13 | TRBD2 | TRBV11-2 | CASGAGVDYEQYF | TGTGCCAGCGGAGCGGGAGTTGACTACGAGCAGTACTTC
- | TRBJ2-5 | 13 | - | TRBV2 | CANFRDFQETQYF | TGTGCCAACTTTCGGGACTTTCAAGAGACCCAGTACTTC
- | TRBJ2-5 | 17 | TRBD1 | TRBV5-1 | CASSLGTGGALEETQYF | TGCGCCAGCAGCTTGGGGACAGGGGGCGCGTTGGAAGAGACCCAGTACTTC
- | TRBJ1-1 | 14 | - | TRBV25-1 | CASSALGPNTEAFF | TGTGCCAGCAGTGCCCTAGGGCCGAACACTGAAGCTTTCTTT
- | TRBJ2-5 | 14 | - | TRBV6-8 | CASSYSPLQETQYF | TGTGCCAGCAGTTACTCCCCCCTCCAAGAGACCCAGTACTTC
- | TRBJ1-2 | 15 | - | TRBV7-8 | CASSLAGALNYGYTF | TGTGCCAGCAGCTTAGCAGGGGCGCTTAACTATGGCTACACCTTC
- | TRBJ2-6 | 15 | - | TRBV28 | CASSSQGSGANVLTF | TGTGCCAGCAGTTCCCAGGGGTCTGGGGCCAACGTCCTGACTTTC
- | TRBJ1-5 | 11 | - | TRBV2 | CASSKDQPQHF | TGTGCCAGCAGTAAAGATCAGCCCCAGCATTTT
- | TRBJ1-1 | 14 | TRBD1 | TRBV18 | CASSPSGQGKVAFF | TGTGCCAGCTCACCCTCAGGACAGGGGAAGGTAGCTTTCTTT
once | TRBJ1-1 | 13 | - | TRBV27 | CASSLQRHTEAFF | TGTGCCAGCAGTTTGCAGCGTCACACTGAAGCTTTCTTT
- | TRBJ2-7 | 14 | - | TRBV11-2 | CASSLQGTLGEQYF | TGTGCCAGCAGCCTTCAGGGTACCCTCGGGGAGCAGTACTTC
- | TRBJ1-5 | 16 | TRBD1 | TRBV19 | CASSVAGRGFNQPQHF | TGTGCCAGTAGTGTAGCGGGCAGGGGGTTCAATCAGCCCCAGCATTTT
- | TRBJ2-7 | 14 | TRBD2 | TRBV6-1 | CASRMGGPHYEQYF | TGTGCCAGCAGGATGGGAGGGCCGCACTACGAGCAGTACTTC